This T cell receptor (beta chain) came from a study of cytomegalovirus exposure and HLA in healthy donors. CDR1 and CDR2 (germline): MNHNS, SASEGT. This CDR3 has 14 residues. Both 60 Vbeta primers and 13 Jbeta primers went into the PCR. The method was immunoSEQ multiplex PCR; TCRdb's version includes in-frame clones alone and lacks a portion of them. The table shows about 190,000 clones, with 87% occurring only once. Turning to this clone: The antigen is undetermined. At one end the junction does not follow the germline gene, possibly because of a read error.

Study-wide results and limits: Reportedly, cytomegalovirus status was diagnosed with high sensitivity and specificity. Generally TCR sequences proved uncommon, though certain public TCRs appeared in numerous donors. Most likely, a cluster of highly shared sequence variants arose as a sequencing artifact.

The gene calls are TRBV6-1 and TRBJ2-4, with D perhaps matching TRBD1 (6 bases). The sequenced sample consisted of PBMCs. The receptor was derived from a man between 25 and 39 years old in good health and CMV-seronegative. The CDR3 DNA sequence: TGTGCCAGCAGTGAAACAGGGTCTGCGAACAGTCAGTACTTC. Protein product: CASSETGSANSQYF.